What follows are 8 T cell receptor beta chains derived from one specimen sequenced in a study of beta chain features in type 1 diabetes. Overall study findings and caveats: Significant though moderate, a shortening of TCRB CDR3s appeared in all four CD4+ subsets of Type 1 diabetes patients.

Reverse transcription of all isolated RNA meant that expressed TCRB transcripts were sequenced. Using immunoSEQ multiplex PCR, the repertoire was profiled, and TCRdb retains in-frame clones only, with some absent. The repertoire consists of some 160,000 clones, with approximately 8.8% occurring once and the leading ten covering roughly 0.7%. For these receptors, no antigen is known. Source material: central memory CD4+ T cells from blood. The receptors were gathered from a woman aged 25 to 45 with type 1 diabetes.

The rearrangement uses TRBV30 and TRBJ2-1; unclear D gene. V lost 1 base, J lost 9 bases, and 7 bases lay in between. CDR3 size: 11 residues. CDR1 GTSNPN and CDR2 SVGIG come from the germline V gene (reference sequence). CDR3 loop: CAWSAASEQFF. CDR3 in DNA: TGTGCCTGGAGTGCGGCTAGTGAGCAGTTCTTC.

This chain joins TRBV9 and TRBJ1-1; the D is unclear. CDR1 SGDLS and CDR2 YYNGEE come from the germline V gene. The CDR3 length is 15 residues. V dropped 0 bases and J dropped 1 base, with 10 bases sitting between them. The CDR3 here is CASSVANSPNTEAFF. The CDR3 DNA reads TGTGCCAGCAGCGTAGCGAACAGCCCGAACACTGAAGCTTTCTTT.

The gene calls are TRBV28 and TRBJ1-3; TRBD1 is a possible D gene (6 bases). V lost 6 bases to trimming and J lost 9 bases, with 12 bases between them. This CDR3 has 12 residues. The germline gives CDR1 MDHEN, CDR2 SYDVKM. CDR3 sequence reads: CASSRTEGTIYF. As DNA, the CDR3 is TGTGCCAGCAGCCGGACAGAAGGCACCATATATTTT.

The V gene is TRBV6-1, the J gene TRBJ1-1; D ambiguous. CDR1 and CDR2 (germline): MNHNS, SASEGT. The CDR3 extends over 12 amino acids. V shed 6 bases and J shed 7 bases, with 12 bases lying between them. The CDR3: CASSRGTLEAFF. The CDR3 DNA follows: TGTGCCAGCAGCCGGGGAACGCTTGAAGCTTTCTTT.

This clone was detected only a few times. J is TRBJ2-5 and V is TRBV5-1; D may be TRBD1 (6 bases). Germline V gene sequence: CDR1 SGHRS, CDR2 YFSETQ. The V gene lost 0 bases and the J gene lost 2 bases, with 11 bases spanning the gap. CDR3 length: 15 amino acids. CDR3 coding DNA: TGCGCCAGCAGCTTGGAGGGACACATGCAAGAGACCCAGTACTTC. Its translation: CASSLEGHMQETQYF.

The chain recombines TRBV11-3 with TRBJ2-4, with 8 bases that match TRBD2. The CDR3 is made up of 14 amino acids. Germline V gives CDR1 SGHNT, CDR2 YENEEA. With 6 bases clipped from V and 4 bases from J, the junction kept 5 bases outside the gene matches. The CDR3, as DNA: TGTGCCAGCAGGCCAGCGGGGGTAAAAAACATTCAGTACTTC. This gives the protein CASRPAGVKNIQYF.

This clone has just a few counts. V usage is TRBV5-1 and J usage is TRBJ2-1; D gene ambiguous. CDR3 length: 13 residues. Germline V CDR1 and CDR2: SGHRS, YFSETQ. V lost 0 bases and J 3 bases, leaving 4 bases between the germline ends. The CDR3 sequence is CASSLDNYNEQFF. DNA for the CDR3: TGCGCCAGCAGCTTGGACAACTACAATGAGCAGTTCTTC.

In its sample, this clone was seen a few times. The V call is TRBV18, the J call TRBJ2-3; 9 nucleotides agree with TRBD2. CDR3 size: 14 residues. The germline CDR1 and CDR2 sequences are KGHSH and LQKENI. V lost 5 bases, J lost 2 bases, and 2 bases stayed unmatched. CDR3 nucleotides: TGTGCCAGCTCAACTAGCGGGTCCACAGATACGCAGTATTTT. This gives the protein CASSTSGSTDTQYF. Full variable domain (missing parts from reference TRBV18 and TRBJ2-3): NAGVMQNPRHLVRRRGQEARLRCSPMKGHSHVYWYRQLPEEGLKFMVYLQKENIIDESGMPKERFSAEFPKEGPSILRIQQVVRGDSAAYFCASSTSGSTDTQYFGPGTRLTVL.